This TCR beta chain was sequenced in a study of control samples from healthy donors and cancer patients. The data were produced by immunoSEQ multiplex PCR, yet TCRdb's version contains in-frame clones alone and is incomplete. Of a few hundred thousand clones listed, approximately 90% were seen once; the top ten hold over 5.5%. This CDR3 has 18 residues. Per germline, CDR1 SGHVS and CDR2 FQNEAQ. V lost 2 bases, J lost 1 base, and 8 bases stayed unmatched. This TCR was sampled from a man aged 40-49 years with head and neck cancer. This chain uses TRBV7-8 with TRBJ2-2, with TRBD2 identical over 9 bases. The sequenced sample consisted of PBMCs. The CDR3 DNA follows: TGTGCCAGCAGCTTACGGACTAGCGTTTCGAGGAACACCGGGGAGCTGTTTTTT. It translates to CASSLRTSVSRNTGELFF.